The 10 T cell receptor beta chains presented below share a single source sample, sequenced in a study of T cell responses to AZD1222 COVID-19 vaccine. Repertoires were generated with immunoSEQ multiplex PCR, while TCRdb's copy carries only in-frame clones and drops some. The table has about 59,000 clones, 89% seen once; the top ten hold approximately 6.1%. Sequencing used peripheral blood, obtained 28 days after the second AZD1222 dose. All receptors derive from an adult who received the AZD1222 COVID-19 vaccine.

The gene calls are TRBV5-4 and TRBJ2-1; tentatively, D is TRBD2 (5 bases). The CDR3 contains 15 residues. Germline V lookup: CDR1 SGHNT, CDR2 YYREEE (reference sequence). V lost 4 bases to trimming and J lost 6 bases, with 17 bases between them. The DNA for the CDR3 is TGTGCCAGCAGCCCGGACTCCCACAGCGGCAATGAGCAGTTCTTC. Its translation: CASSPDSHSGNEQFF.

The chain has TRBV4-3 and TRBJ2-2, with D uncertain. The germline V and J ends were trimmed by 0 bases and 2 bases, with 4 bases remaining between them. CDR1 is LGHNA, CDR2 YSLEER, per germline. The CDR3 contains 14 residues. The CDR3 loop is CASSQEFNTGELFF. The CDR3 DNA reads as TGCGCCAGCAGCCAAGAGTTTAACACCGGGGAGCTGTTTTTT.

This chain links TRBV29-1 with TRBJ2-3, with D tentatively TRBD1 (5 bases). The CDR3 totals 13 residues. The ends were cut back, 7 bases at V and 2 bases at J, with 13 bases in the middle. Germline V gene lookup returns CDR1 SQVTM and CDR2 ANQGSEA. The CDR3 nucleotides read TGCAGCGGGGATGGACATGACACAGATACGCAGTATTTT. Translating gives CSGDGHDTDTQYF.

The genes are TRBV11-3 and TRBJ2-7, with 14 bases identical to TRBD2. The V gene's germline CDR1 is SGHNT and CDR2 YENEEA. CDR3 length equals 17 residues. V shed 5 bases, J shed 6 bases, and the junction held 12 bases outside the gene matches. As DNA, the CDR3 is TGTGCCAGCAGCCCATCCCCGGGACTAGCGGGGGCTACCGAGCAGTACTTC. Translation gives CASSPSPGLAGATEQYF.

V is TRBV2 and J is TRBJ1-5, with TRBD1 matching over 8 bases. The length of the CDR3 is 15 residues. CDR1 SNHLY and CDR2 FYNNEI come from the germline V gene. J lost 2 bases, V lost 5 bases, and 5 bases had no gene match. CDR3 loop: CASSLTGVGNQPQHF. DNA of the CDR3: TGTGCCAGCAGTCTGACAGGGGTCGGCAATCAGCCCCAGCATTTT.

The rearrangement uses TRBV5-1 and TRBJ1-5; 10 nucleotides line up with TRBD1. Germline assignment: CDR1 SGHRS and CDR2 YFSETQ. The junction had 3 bases not matched to a gene; V was cut back by 4 bases and J by 5 bases. This CDR3 is 14 amino acids long. The CDR3 here is CASSPGQGDQPQHF. CDR3 sequence (DNA): TGCGCCAGCAGCCCAGGACAGGGGGATCAGCCCCAGCATTTT.

J is TRBJ2-2 and V is TRBV10-3, with D unresolved. This CDR3 comprises 13 residues. The germline V gene has CDR1 ENHRY and CDR2 SYGVKD. The ends were cut back, 0 bases at V and 5 bases at J, with 4 bases in the middle. The CDR3 sequence is CAISESPTGELFF. In DNA form, the CDR3 reads TGTGCCATCAGTGAGTCCCCTACCGGGGAGCTGTTTTTT.

The chain recombines TRBV6-5 with TRBJ1-2, with D unclear. From germline, CDR1 is MNHEY and CDR2 SVGAGI. The ends were cut back, 7 bases at V and 7 bases at J, with 10 bases in the middle. There are 11 residues in the CDR3. This CDR3 is CASTRGGGYTF. Here the CDR3 DNA reads TGTGCCAGCACACGCGGAGGTGGCTACACCTTC.

V gene TRBV5-1 combines with J gene TRBJ2-1; D is unclear. The CDR3 runs 15 residues. V was pared by 4 bases and J by 8 bases, with 19 bases between. Germline lookup yields CDR1 SGHRS and CDR2 YFSETQ. CDR3 DNA sequence: TGCGCCAGCAGCCCGGGCAGATACCTTAGGGATGAGCAGTTCTTC. Translated: CASSPGRYLRDEQFF.

This sequence joins TRBV6-1 and TRBJ1-3; possible D gene TRBD1, 6 bases. This CDR3 spans 14 amino acids. CDR1 is MNHNS and CDR2 is SASEGT in the germline V gene. Trimming shortened V by 2 bases and J by 5 bases, and 10 bases separated the two germline ends. CDR3 nucleotide sequence: TGTGCCAGCAGTGAACAGGGGAGGCGAAACACCATATATTTT. It encodes CASSEQGRRNTIYF.